This TCR beta chain originates from a study of T cell changes during pregnancy in multiple sclerosis. Only in-frame clones appear in the TCRdb table, and some are missing; sequencing was by immunoSEQ multiplex PCR. The sample consists of some 70,000 clones, 91% of them appearing once. The CDR3 contains 14 residues. The germline V gene has CDR1 SGHVS and CDR2 FQNEAQ. V was clipped by 5 bases and J by 9 bases; unmatched bases: 8. This clonotype originated in a female donor with multiple sclerosis, enrolled in a pregnancy study. The starting material was peripheral blood, obtained in the second trimester of pregnancy. This sequence joins TRBV7-8 and TRBJ1-1; 11 bases match TRBD1. The CDR3: CASSASGTGGKAFF. The CDR3 bases are TGTGCCAGCAGCGCCTCCGGGACAGGGGGAAAAGCTTTCTTT.